Listed below are T cell receptor beta chains from one sample, sequenced in a study of shared clonotypes between healthy human individuals. Repertoires were generated with immunoSEQ multiplex PCR, while TCRdb's copy carries only in-frame clones and drops some. The sample holds under 2,500,000 clones, around 95% seen once. Sequencing was performed on naive CD4+ T cells sorted from blood. The source of these receptors is a man between 18 and 35 years old in good health. Each CDR3 is given with its conserved first and last residue. Fields, in order: J gene, V gene, D gene, clone size, CDR3 protein. The D gene is left open where the match is weak. Size is stated for part of the rows, as once, few or many counts, or as a class when the clone is expanded.

TRBJ1-1 TRBV7-3 - once CASSSGTRGNTEAFF
TRBJ2-7 TRBV5-1 TRBD1 - CASSYAGQGGYEQYF
TRBJ2-5 TRBV11-2 - - CASSLHGQETQYF
TRBJ2-1 TRBV11-2 - - CASSLRRYNEQFF
TRBJ1-1 TRBV19 - - CASSPPGRSEAFF
TRBJ1-4 TRBV15 - - CATSRDGPNEKLFF
TRBJ1-6 TRBV7-8 - - CASSLEAVPLHF
TRBJ1-1 TRBV11-3 - - CASSSSGLEAFF
TRBJ2-7 TRBV11-2 TRBD2 - CASSRTTSGGAYEQYF
TRBJ1-5 TRBV10-3 - - CAISTDRNNQPQHF
TRBJ1-6 TRBV19 TRBD1 - CASSIGARGESPLHF
TRBJ2-3 TRBV5-1 - - CASSLGGASTDTQYF
TRBJ2-7 TRBV30 TRBD2 - CAWRDPGLAREQYF
TRBJ1-5 TRBV6-5 - - CASRDSSNQPQHF
TRBJ2-2 TRBV5-1 - once CASREGPETGELFF
TRBJ2-5 TRBV19 - - CASSLQGPETQYF
TRBJ2-1 TRBV29-1 TRBD2 - CSVGQGLAHNEQFF
TRBJ2-1 TRBV7-2 TRBD2 - CASSLERGYNEQFF
TRBJ2-7 TRBV5-5 - - CASSLAVGAQSSYEQYF
TRBJ2-2 TRBV5-1 - - CASSLVAGDTGELFF